The clone carrying this T cell receptor beta chain was picked up a small number of times. Its antigen is not known. These data come from a study of vaccination effects on CD4 cells after COVID-19. Overall study results and limits: Marked clonal contraction was seen in infection- and vaccine-induced clones late after vaccination.

Following an approximately 11-day culture, CD4+ T cells were purified. The protocol was immunoSEQ multiplex PCR, while the TCRdb copy is restricted to in-frame clones and leaves out a portion. This repertoire shows about 74,000 clones, approximately 71% found once; its top ten account for about 2%. Trimming took 5 bases from V and 12 from J, leaving 11 bases between them. CDR1 is LGHDT and CDR2 is YNNKEL in the germline V gene (reference sequence). This CDR3 region has 12 residues. The clonotype originates from a human donor who received a COVID-19 vaccine. Sequenced here: CD4+ T cells from PBMCs cultured without peptide, sampled before COVID-19 vaccination. The chain couples TRBV3-1 (or the pseudogene TRBV3-2) to TRBJ1-6; no clear D. CDR3 sequence (DNA): TGTGCCAGCAGCGAGGGCCCATTACCCCTCCACTTT. Translating gives CASSEGPLPLHF.